This TCR beta chain originates from a study of regulatory T cells in long-lasting Graves disease. Sample time point: newly diagnosed GD, antithyroid drugs for less than 3 months. Researchers made the TCR library from RNA that was extracted from PBMCs. Combining iRepertoire HTBI primers with Arm-PCR of CDR3 regions, the authors built TCR beta libraries. Per the authors' pipeline: In the combined samples, roughly 62 TRBV and 14 to 15 TRBJ segments were identified. MiXCR was run by TCRdb on the multiplex PCR reads, yielding one entry per CDR3 protein. These V and J calls rely on TCRdb rather than the paper's analysis. The repertoire holds about 540,000 distinct CDR3 sequences, roughly 14% seen once, with 8% to 10% in the top ten. This clonotype has more than one count but fewer than ten. This CDR3 has 16 amino acids. Germline CDR1 is KGHSH and CDR2 is LQKENI. V lost 3 bases, J lost 0 bases, and 5 bases stayed unmatched.

These sequences were also reported in another study, on T cells in Graves' hyperthyroidism and ophthalmopathy.

V usage is TRBV18 and J usage is TRBJ2-3; 8 nucleotides agree with TRBD1. The specimen was peripheral blood mononuclear cells (PBMCs), collected at new diagnosis, from a patient treated with antithyroid drugs. This clonotype originated in a man between 25 and 39 years old with Graves disease. The CDR3 nucleotides read TGTGCCAGCTCACCGGACAGGGTTAGAAGCACAGATACGCAGTATTTT. Translated: CASSPDRVRSTDTQYF.